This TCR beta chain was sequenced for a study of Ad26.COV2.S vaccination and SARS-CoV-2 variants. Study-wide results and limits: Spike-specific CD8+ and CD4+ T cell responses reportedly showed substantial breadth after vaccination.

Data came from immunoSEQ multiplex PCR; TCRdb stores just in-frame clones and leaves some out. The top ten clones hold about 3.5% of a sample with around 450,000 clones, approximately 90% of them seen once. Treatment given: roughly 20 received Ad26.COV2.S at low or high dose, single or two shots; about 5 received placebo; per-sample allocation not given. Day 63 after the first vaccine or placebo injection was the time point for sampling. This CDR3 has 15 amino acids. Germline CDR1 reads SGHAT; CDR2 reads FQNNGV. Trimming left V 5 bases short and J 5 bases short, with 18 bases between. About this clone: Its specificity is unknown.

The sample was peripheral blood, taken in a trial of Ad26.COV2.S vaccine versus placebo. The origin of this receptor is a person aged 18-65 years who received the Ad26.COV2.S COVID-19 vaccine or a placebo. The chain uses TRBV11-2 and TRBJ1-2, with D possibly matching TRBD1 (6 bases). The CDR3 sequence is CASSTGLYNTYGYTF. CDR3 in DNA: TGTGCCAGCAGCACAGGGCTGTACAATACTTATGGCTACACCTTC.